These 28 T cell receptor beta chains originate from one sample sequenced in a study of blood T cell repertoires in COVID-19 (TCRdb year 2020). To prepare the library, the immunoSEQ multiplex PCR assay was applied. TCRdb re-hosts the immuneACCESS table, in-frame sequences only. Its copies lack some clones; in the studies checked, an unresolved V gene accounts for under half of them, and the cause for the rest is not known. The sample table records over 95,000 clones; 75% to 90% of these occur just once. The ten largest clones add up to approximately 13% of the sample. Source material: peripheral blood. All receptors derive from a human donor in a cohort sampled during active COVID-19.

This sequence joins TRBV6-5 and TRBJ1-1; no firm D call. Trimming cost V 4 bases and J 5 bases, with 8 bases left between them. The CDR3 spans 12 residues. Germline CDR1 is MNHEY and CDR2 is SVGAGI. The CDR3 coding sequence is TGTGCCAGCAGTTCCCTTTTTACTGAAGCTTTCTTT. Translating gives CASSSLFTEAFF.

The chain is built from TRBV5-1 and TRBJ2-1, with TRBD2 identical over 7 bases. Per germline, CDR1 SGHRS and CDR2 YFSETQ. The junction had 6 bases not matched to a gene; V was cut back by 1 base and J by 8 bases. CDR3 length: 14 amino acids. CDR3 sequence reads: CASSLRQGGDEQFF. The DNA of the CDR3 is TGCGCCAGCAGCTTGAGGCAGGGAGGGGATGAGCAGTTCTTC.

The rearrangement joins TRBV21-1 to TRBJ1-5; the table calls TRBD1, which could not be checked here. TRBV21-1 has pseudogene status. There are 17 residues in the CDR3. CDR3 in amino acids: CARTKGRHSYSNQPQHF. Here the CDR3 DNA reads TGTGCCAGAACCAAGGGGCGACACTCGTATAGCAATCAGCCCCAGCATTTT.

The gene calls are TRBV9 and TRBJ1-2, with D unclear. Germline assignment: CDR1 SGDLS and CDR2 YYNGEE. Trimming took off 1 base at V and 4 bases at J, with 11 bases between the two ends. This CDR3 is built from 14 residues. CDR3 amino acids: CASSVQGGGYGYTF. The CDR3 coding sequence is TGTGCCAGCAGCGTACAAGGAGGCGGCTATGGCTACACCTTC.

The CDR3 is CASSLEHRERGEQFF. CDR3 DNA: TGCGCCAGCAGCTTGGAACACAGGGAGAGGGGTGAGCAGTTCTTC. The rearrangement links TRBV5-1 to TRBJ2-1, with D maybe TRBD1 (6 bases). Trimming shortened V by 0 bases and J by 9 bases, and 16 bases separated the two germline ends. The CDR3 is made up of 15 amino acids. CDR1 is SGHRS and CDR2 is YFSETQ in the germline V gene.

This chain connects TRBV10-3 to TRBJ1-5, with D perhaps matching TRBD1 (6 bases). V gave up 2 bases and J gave up 6 bases, with 14 bases separating them. In germline, CDR1 is ENHRY, CDR2 SYGVKD. This CDR3 has 15 residues. The CDR3 bases are TGTGCCATCAGTGAGGGACAGTTAATGGGTCAGCCCCAGCATTTT. It yields the protein CAISEGQLMGQPQHF.

This chain uses TRBV6-4 with TRBJ1-1, with 7 bases identical to TRBD1. Germline V gene data show CDR1 as MRHNA and CDR2 as SNTAGT. The CDR3 is 15 amino acids. V shed 6 bases and J 6 bases; nucleotides not matched to a gene: 13. The CDR3 DNA follows: TGTGCCAGCAGACAGACAGGGTGGGAGAGCGCTGAAGCTTTCTTT. It specifies CASRQTGWESAEAFF.

This rearrangement joins TRBV19 to TRBJ2-1, with TRBD2 matching 10 bases. The junction had 5 bases not matched to a gene; V was cut back by 5 bases and J by 7 bases. CDR1 and CDR2 from the germline V gene are LNHDA and SQIVND (reference sequence). This CDR3 is built from 14 residues. The CDR3 DNA follows: TGTGCCAGTAGTCAGGCTAGCGGGGGTAATGAGCAGTTCTTC. This encodes CASSQASGGNEQFF.

V is TRBV9 and J is TRBJ2-3, with a weak D call TRBD1 (8 bases). This CDR3 comprises 17 residues. Germline lookup yields CDR1 SGDLS and CDR2 YYNGEE. Trimming shortened V by 3 bases and J by 3 bases, and 20 bases separated the two germline ends. CDR3 protein: CASSARGQGGPTDTQYF. CDR3 DNA: TGTGCCAGCAGCGCCAGGGGGCAGGGGGGGCCGACAGATACGCAGTATTTT.

The chain has TRBV30 and TRBJ2-7; 9 nucleotides agree with TRBD1. Germline values: CDR1 GTSNPN, CDR2 SVGIG (reference sequence). This CDR3 region has 15 residues. With V trimmed by 2 bases and J by 0 bases, 5 bases remained unmatched. CDR3 loop: CAWSTGTGNSYEQYF. CDR3 bases: TGTGCCTGGAGTACCGGGACAGGGAACTCCTACGAGCAGTACTTC.

V usage is TRBV30 and J usage is TRBJ1-6; TRBD1 matches at 10 bases. Germline trimming cut 3 bases from V and 9 bases from J; bases unmatched to any gene: 8. Germline loops: CDR1 GTSNPN, CDR2 SVGIG (reference sequence). CDR3 length: 15 amino acids. The CDR3 protein is CAWSNRDRGGSPLHF. CDR3 sequence (DNA): TGTGCCTGGAGCAACCGGGACAGGGGAGGTTCACCCCTCCACTTT.

The chain joins TRBV4-3 to TRBJ1-2; a possible D gene is TRBD1 (6 bases). Trimming took 5 bases from V and 0 from J, leaving 16 bases between them. The germline V gene encodes CDR1 LGHNA and CDR2 YSLEER. The CDR3 runs 16 residues. This CDR3 reads CASSKSTGISNYGYTF. In nucleotides, the CDR3 is TGCGCCAGCAGCAAGTCTACAGGGATCTCTAACTATGGCTACACCTTC.

The rearrangement links TRBV7-6 to TRBJ2-7; TRBD1 matches at 9 bases. The CDR3 is 16 amino acids. Germline V CDR1 and CDR2: SGHVS, FNYEAQ. The trim removed 2 bases at V and 5 bases at J, leaving 10 bases unmatched. CDR3 amino acids: CASSLKGTGKVHEQYF. In nucleotides, the CDR3 is TGTGCCAGCAGCTTAAAGGGGACAGGGAAGGTTCACGAGCAGTACTTC.

The rearrangement uses TRBV6-5 and TRBJ2-7, with D maybe TRBD1 (6 bases). The germline gives CDR1 MNHEY, CDR2 SVGAGI. Trimming stripped 8 bases from V and 2 bases from J, with 10 bases between. The CDR3 consists of 12 residues. The CDR3 bases are TGTGCCAGCGGGGACACCGCCTACGAGCAGTACTTC. Translated: CASGDTAYEQYF.

The chain employs TRBV4-2 and TRBJ1-5; D perhaps matches TRBD1 (5 bases). Trimming stripped 1 base from V and 0 bases from J, with 7 bases between. The CDR3 loop spans 15 amino acids. Germline assignment: CDR1 LGHNA and CDR2 YNFKEQ. CDR3 nucleotides: TGTGCCAGCAGCCAAGCCGACAGTAGCAATCAGCCCCAGCATTTT. This codes for CASSQADSSNQPQHF.

The CDR3 coding sequence is TGTGCCAGCAGCTTAGCGGCTCACTATGAAGCTTTCTTT. Protein product: CASSLAAHYEAFF. The rearrangement joins TRBV7-2 to TRBJ1-1; D is ambiguous. Germline-derived CDR1 and CDR2 are SGHTA and FQGNSA. V gave up 0 bases and J gave up 7 bases, with 9 bases separating them. The CDR3 sequence is 13 residues long.

J is TRBJ1-2 and V is TRBV2, with 7 bases identical to TRBD1. V was pared by 5 bases and J by 2 bases, with 5 bases of the junction left unmatched. Germline CDR1 is SNHLY and CDR2 is FYNNEI. This CDR3 comprises 14 residues. CDR3 in DNA: TGTGCCAGCAGTTCGGGACAGTTAAACTATGGCTACACCTTC. Residues: CASSSGQLNYGYTF.

The chain uses TRBV24-1 and TRBJ2-1; D perhaps matches TRBD2 (6 bases). V was shortened by 1 base and J by 8 bases, with 20 bases between the two germline ends. Germline values: CDR1 KGHDR, CDR2 SFDVKD. This CDR3 has 17 amino acids. The CDR3 protein is CATSDLPGRGLADEQFF. In DNA form, the CDR3 reads TGTGCCACCAGTGATTTACCGGGGCGGGGCCTTGCCGATGAGCAGTTCTTC.

The genes are TRBV27 and TRBJ1-2; possible D gene TRBD1, 5 bases. Between the trimmed V and J ends, which lost 3 bases and 2 bases, there was a span of 10 bases. The CDR3 totals 14 residues. Germline CDR1 is MNHEY and CDR2 is SMNVEV (reference sequence). The CDR3 sequence is CASSFQGPNYGYTF. The CDR3 DNA sequence: TGTGCCAGCAGTTTCCAGGGCCCGAACTATGGCTACACCTTC.

V and J are TRBV19 and TRBJ1-1, with D perhaps matching TRBD1 (5 bases). The CDR3 runs to 13 residues. Germline-derived CDR1 and CDR2 are LNHDA and SQIVND (reference sequence). Trimming removed 11 bases from V and 9 bases from J, with 22 bases in between. Here the CDR3 DNA reads TGTGCCTCCAAGGGAGGGGAGGAGCTGAAAGCTTTCTTT. It translates to CASKGGEELKAFF.

The table lists this clone with a few counts. J is TRBJ1-1 and V is TRBV4-1; 10 nucleotides line up with TRBD1. This CDR3 comprises 15 residues. Looked up from germline, CDR1 is MGHRA and CDR2 is YSYEKL. V lost 5 bases to trimming and J lost 5 bases; unmatched junction nucleotides: 8. The CDR3 region is CASSYWDRGYTEAFF. CDR3 DNA: TGCGCCAGCAGCTACTGGGACAGGGGTTATACTGAAGCTTTCTTT.

The chain combines TRBV5-1 with TRBJ2-2, with 8 bases fitting TRBD2. Germline V gene lookup returns CDR1 SGHRS and CDR2 YFSETQ. The ends lost 4 bases at V and 5 bases at J; junction bases unmatched: 7. The CDR3 is made up of 15 amino acids. CDR3 region: CASSVGQRGTGELFF. CDR3 DNA: TGCGCCAGCAGCGTAGGACAGCGGGGGACCGGGGAGCTGTTTTTT.

The chain uses TRBV18 and TRBJ2-1; 8 bases are shared with TRBD2. The germline V gene has CDR1 KGHSH and CDR2 LQKENI. The ends lost 6 bases at V and 5 bases at J; junction bases unmatched: 15. This CDR3 is built from 17 residues. Here the CDR3 DNA reads TGTGCCAGCTCTCCCTTTAGCGGGGACGTTATAGACAATGAGCAGTTCTTC. Protein sequence: CASSPFSGDVIDNEQFF.

The rearrangement links TRBV9 to TRBJ2-2; 12 bases line up with TRBD2. CDR1 and CDR2 from the germline V gene are SGDLS and YYNGEE. The CDR3 consists of 19 residues. V shed 3 bases and J 0 bases; nucleotides not matched to a gene: 9. The CDR3 nucleotides are TGTGCCAGCAGCGCTAACACGGGACTAGCGGGTTCGAACACCGGGGAGCTGTTTTTT. Translation: CASSANTGLAGSNTGELFF.

The rearrangement links TRBV5-1 to TRBJ2-7, with 13 bases aligning to TRBD2. The germline gives CDR1 SGHRS, CDR2 YFSETQ. The V segment lost 4 bases and the J segment 7 bases; nucleotides outside the gene matches: 8. The CDR3 has 15 residues. DNA of the CDR3: TGCGCCAGCAGCCGAGCCGGGACTAGCGGGGAGGAGCAGTACTTC. Its translation is CASSRAGTSGEEQYF.

The chain links TRBV7-2 to TRBJ2-3; maybe TRBD2 (7 bases). The germline V gene encodes CDR1 SGHTA and CDR2 FQGNSA. CDR3 length: 16 residues. Trimming took off 6 bases at V and 2 bases at J, with 18 bases between the two ends. CDR3 DNA sequence: TGTGCCAGCAGGGCGGGGGCAGGGTCTTCCACAGATACGCAGTATTTT. Translated: CASRAGAGSSTDTQYF.

J is TRBJ2-1 and V is TRBV12-3 or TRBV12-4; TRBD1 agrees at 7 bases. V shed 5 bases, J shed 6 bases, and the junction held 4 bases outside the gene matches. There are 13 residues in the CDR3. DNA for the CDR3: TGTGCCAGCAGTCTGGACAGGAGCAATGAGCAGTTCTTC. The encoded protein is CASSLDRSNEQFF.

The rearrangement uses TRBV19 and TRBJ2-7; 7 nucleotides match TRBD1. V dropped 1 base and J dropped 0; count of bases not matched to a gene: 9. The germline CDR1 and CDR2 sequences are LNHDA and SQIVND (reference sequence). The CDR3 consists of 17 residues. The CDR3: CASSIAEGTASSYEQYF. The DNA for the CDR3 is TGTGCCAGTAGTATAGCTGAAGGGACAGCAAGCTCCTACGAGCAGTACTTC.